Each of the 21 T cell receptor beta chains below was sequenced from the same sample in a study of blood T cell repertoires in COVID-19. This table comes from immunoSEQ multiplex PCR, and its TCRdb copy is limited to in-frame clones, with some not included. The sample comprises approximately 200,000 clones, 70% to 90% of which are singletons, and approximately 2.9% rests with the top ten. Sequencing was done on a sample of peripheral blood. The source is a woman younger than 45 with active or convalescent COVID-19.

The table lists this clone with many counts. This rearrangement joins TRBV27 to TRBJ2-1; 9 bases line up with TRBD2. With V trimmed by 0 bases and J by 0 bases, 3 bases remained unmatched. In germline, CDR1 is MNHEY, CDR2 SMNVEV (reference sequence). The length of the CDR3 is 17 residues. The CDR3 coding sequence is TGTGCCAGCAGTTTATCCAGTAGCGGGAGCTCCTACAATGAGCAGTTCTTC. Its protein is CASSLSSSGSSYNEQFF.

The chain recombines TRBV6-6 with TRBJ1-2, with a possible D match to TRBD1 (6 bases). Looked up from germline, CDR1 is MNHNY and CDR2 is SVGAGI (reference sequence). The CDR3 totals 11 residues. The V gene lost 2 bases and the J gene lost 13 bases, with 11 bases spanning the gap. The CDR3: CASSYAGASTF. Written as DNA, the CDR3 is TGTGCCAGCAGTTACGCAGGGGCTAGCACCTTC.

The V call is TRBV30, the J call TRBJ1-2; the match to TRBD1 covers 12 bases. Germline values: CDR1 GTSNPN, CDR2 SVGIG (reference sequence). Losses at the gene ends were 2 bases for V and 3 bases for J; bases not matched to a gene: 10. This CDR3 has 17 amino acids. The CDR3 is CAWSPLGQGASDYGYTF. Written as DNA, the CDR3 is TGTGCCTGGAGTCCACTGGGACAGGGGGCGTCGGACTATGGCTACACCTTC.

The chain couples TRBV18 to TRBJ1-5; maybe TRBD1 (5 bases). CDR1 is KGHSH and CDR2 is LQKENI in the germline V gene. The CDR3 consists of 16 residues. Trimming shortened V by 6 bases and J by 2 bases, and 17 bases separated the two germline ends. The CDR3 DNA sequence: TGTGCCAGCTCCCCTCTCGGGGCGGGAGGCAATCAGCCCCAGCATTTT. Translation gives CASSPLGAGGNQPQHF.

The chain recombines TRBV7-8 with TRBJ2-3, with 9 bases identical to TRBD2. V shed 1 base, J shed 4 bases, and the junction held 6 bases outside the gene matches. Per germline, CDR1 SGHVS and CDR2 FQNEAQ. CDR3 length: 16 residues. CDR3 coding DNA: TGTGCCAGCAGCTTAGTGGGCGGGGGGGCCGCAGATACGCAGTATTTT. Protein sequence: CASSLVGGGAADTQYF.

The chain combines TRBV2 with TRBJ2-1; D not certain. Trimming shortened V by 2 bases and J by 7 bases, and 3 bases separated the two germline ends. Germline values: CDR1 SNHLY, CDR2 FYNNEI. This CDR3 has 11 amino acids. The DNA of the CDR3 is TGTGCCAGCAGTGAACTGAATGAGCAGTTCTTC. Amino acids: CASSELNEQFF. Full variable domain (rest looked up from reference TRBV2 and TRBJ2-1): EPEVTQTPSHQVTQMGQEVILRCVPISNHLYFYWYRQILGQKVEFLVSFYNNEISEKSEIFDDQFSVERPDGSNFTLKIRSTKLEDSAMYFCASSELNEQFFGPGTRLTVL.

CDR3 in DNA: TGTGCCAGCAGTTACTCGGGGGGGGGCGTTGAGCAGTTCTTC. As protein: CASSYSGGGVEQFF. V and J are TRBV6-5 and TRBJ2-1, with a weak D call TRBD2 (7 bases). This CDR3 is 14 amino acids long. Germline assignment: CDR1 MNHEY and CDR2 SVGAGI. V dropped 0 bases and J dropped 9 bases, with 12 bases sitting between them.

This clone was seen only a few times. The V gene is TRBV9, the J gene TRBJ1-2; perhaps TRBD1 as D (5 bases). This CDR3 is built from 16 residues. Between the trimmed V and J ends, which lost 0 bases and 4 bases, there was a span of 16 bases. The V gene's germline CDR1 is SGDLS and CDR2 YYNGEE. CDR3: CASSVEGFGGTYGYTF. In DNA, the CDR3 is TGTGCCAGCAGCGTAGAGGGATTTGGGGGGACCTATGGCTACACCTTC. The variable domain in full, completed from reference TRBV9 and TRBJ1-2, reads DSGVTQTPKHLITATGQRVTLRCSPRSGDLSVYWYQQSLDQGLQFLIQYYNGEERAKGNILERFSAQQFPDLHSELNLSSLELGDSALYFCASSVEGFGGTYGYTFGSGTRLTVV.

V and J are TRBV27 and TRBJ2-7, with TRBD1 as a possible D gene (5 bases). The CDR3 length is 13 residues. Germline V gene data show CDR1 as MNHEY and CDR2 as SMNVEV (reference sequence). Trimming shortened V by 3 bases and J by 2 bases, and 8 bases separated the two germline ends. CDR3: CASSLTEAYEQYF. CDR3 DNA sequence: TGTGCCAGCAGTTTGACAGAGGCCTACGAGCAGTACTTC.

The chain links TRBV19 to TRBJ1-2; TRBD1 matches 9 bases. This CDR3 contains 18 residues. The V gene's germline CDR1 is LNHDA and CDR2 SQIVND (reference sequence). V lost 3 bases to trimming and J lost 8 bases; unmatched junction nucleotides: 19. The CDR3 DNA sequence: TGTGCCAGTAGTATCAATCGACAGGGGGTAGAGGCCGGCCCGGGCTACACCTTC. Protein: CASSINRQGVEAGPGYTF.

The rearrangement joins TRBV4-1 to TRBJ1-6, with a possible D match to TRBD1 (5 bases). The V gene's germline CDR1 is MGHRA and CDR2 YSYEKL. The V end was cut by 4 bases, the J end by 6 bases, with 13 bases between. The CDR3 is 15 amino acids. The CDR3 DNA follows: TGCGCCAGCAGCCCTGGGCGGCAGGGTAATTCACCCCTCCACTTT. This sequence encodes CASSPGRQGNSPLHF.

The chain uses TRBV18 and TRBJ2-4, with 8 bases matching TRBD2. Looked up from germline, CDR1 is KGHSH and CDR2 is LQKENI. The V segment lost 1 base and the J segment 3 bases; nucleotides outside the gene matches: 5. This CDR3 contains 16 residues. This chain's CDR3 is CASSPQAGEFKNIQYF. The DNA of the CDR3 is TGTGCCAGCTCACCACAAGCGGGGGAGTTCAAAAACATTCAGTACTTC. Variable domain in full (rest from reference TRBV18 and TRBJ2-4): NAGVMQNPRHLVRRRGQEARLRCSPMKGHSHVYWYRQLPEEGLKFMVYLQKENIIDESGMPKERFSAEFPKEGPSILRIQQVVRGDSAAYFCASSPQAGEFKNIQYFGAGTRLSVL.

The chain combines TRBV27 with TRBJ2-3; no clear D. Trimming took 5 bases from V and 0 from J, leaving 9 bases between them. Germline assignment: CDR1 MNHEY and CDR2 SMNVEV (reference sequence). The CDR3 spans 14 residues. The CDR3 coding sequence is TGTGCCAGCAGTCGTAGCACTAGCACAGATACGCAGTATTTT. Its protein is CASSRSTSTDTQYF.

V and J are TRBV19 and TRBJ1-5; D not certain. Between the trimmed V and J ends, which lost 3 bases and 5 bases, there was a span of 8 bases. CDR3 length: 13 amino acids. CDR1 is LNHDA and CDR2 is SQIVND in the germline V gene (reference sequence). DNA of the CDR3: TGTGCCAGTAGTATTTTCCATCATCAGCCCCAGCATTTT. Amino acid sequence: CASSIFHHQPQHF.

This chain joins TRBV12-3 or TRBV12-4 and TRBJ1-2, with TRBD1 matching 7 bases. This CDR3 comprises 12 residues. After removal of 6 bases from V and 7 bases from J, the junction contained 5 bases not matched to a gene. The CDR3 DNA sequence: TGTGCCAGCAGCGAGACAGGGTTTGGCTACACCTTC. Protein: CASSETGFGYTF.

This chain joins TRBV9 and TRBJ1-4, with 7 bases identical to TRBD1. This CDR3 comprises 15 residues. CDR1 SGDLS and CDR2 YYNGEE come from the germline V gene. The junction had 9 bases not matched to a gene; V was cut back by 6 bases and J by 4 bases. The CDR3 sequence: CASTIGGGVNEKLFF. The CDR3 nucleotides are TGTGCCAGCACCATAGGGGGCGGTGTTAATGAAAAACTGTTTTTT.

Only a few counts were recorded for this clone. CDR3 coding DNA: TGTGCCAGCTCACCACAGGCGGGAGTAACGGTTAATGAGCAGTTCTTC. The encoded protein is CASSPQAGVTVNEQFF. V gene TRBV18 combines with J gene TRBJ2-1, with TRBD2 identical over 7 bases. This CDR3 region has 16 residues. Germline V gives CDR1 KGHSH, CDR2 LQKENI. Germline trimming cut 1 base from V and 7 bases from J; bases unmatched to any gene: 10. Full variable domain (rest looked up from reference TRBV18 and TRBJ2-1): NAGVMQNPRHLVRRRGQEARLRCSPMKGHSHVYWYRQLPEEGLKFMVYLQKENIIDESGMPKERFSAEFPKEGPSILRIQQVVRGDSAAYFCASSPQAGVTVNEQFFGPGTRLTVL.

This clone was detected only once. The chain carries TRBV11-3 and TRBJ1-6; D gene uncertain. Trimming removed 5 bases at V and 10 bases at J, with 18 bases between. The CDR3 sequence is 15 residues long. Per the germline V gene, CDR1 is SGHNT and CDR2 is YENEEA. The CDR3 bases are TGTGCCAGCAGCGCACGTAACGGACTTCGATCACCCCTCCACTTT. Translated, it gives CASSARNGLRSPLHF.

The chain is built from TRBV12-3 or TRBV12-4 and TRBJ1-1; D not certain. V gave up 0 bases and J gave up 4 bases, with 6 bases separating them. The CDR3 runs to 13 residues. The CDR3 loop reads CASSLAYGTEAFF. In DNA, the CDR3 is TGTGCCAGCAGTTTAGCTTACGGCACTGAAGCTTTCTTT.

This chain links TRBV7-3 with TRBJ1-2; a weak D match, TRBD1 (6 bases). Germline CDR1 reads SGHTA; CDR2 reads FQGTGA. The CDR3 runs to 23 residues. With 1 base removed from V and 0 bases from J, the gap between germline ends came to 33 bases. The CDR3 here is CASSLIQTGRLPFSNLANYGYTF. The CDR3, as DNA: TGTGCCAGCAGCTTAATCCAAACAGGGAGACTCCCATTCTCTAACCTTGCTAACTATGGCTACACCTTC.

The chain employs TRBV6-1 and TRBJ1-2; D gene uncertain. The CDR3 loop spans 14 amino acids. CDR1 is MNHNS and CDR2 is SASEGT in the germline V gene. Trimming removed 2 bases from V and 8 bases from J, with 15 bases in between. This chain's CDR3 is CASSEFLQVRGYTF. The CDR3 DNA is TGTGCCAGCAGTGAATTCTTGCAGGTCAGGGGCTACACCTTC.